A single sample is the source of the 21 T cell receptor beta chains below, sequenced in a study of molecular identifiers for immune sequencing clone quantification. TCRdb recomputed calls from the PCR reads with MiXCR, one row per CDR3 protein. Here the sample spans about 36,000 distinct CDR3 sequences, about 18% being singletons. Sequencing used naive CD8+ T cells from blood, with Jurkat cell RNA spiked in. Subset denoted: FACS-sorted CD8+CD4-CCR7+CD45RA+ naive T cells. These receptors were collected from a human donor in good health. Some libraries in this study had Jurkat cell RNA spiked in.

In its sample, this clonotype was seen many times. The gene calls are TRBV5-1 and TRBJ1-3; D ambiguous. This CDR3 is built from 15 residues. Trimming removed 0 bases from V and 2 bases from J, with 9 bases in between. The germline gives CDR1 SGHRS, CDR2 YFSETQ. The CDR3 DNA is TGCGCCAGCAGCTTGGGGACGGACCCTGGAAACACCATATATTTT. It codes for CASSLGTDPGNTIYF.

This clonotype was seen many times. The J gene is TRBJ2-4, the V gene TRBV6-2 or TRBV6-3, with D possibly being TRBD2 (7 bases). Germline loops: CDR1 MNHEY, CDR2 SVGEGT. The CDR3 runs to 18 residues. The V gene lost 5 bases and the J gene lost 8 bases, with 28 bases spanning the gap. The CDR3 reads CASSRAWGLAVAGYIQYF. For the CDR3, the DNA is TGTGCCAGCAGTAGAGCCTGGGGGCTAGCGGTAGCAGGATACATTCAGTACTTC.

In its sample, this clonotype was seen many times. The chain employs TRBV5-1 and TRBJ2-6; D unresolved. CDR1 is SGHRS and CDR2 is YFSETQ in the germline V gene. The CDR3 sequence is 17 residues long. V was clipped by 7 bases and J by 2 bases, with 19 bases between them. The CDR3 DNA follows: TGCGCCAGCGACGTTGGGTACTCAGTTACTGGGGCCAACGTCCTGACTTTC. Residues: CASDVGYSVTGANVLTF. The variable domain in full, with the rest retrieved from reference TRBV5-1 and TRBJ2-6, is KAGVTQTPRYLIKTRGQQVTLSCSPISGHRSVSWYQQTPGQGLQFLFEYFSETQRNKGNFPGRFSGRQFSNSRSEMNVSTLELGDSALYLCASDVGYSVTGANVLTFGAGSRLTVL.

This clonotype has ten or more counts. The chain combines TRBV12-3 or TRBV12-4 with TRBJ1-1; D might be TRBD1 (5 bases). CDR3 size: 14 residues. V was trimmed by 3 bases and J by 1 base, leaving 9 bases between them. The CDR3 bases are TGTGCCAGCAGTTTGGGTCAGGGGAACACTGAAGCTTTCTTT. This translates into CASSLGQGNTEAFF.

This clonotype was found many times. The chain uses TRBV12-3 or TRBV12-4 and TRBJ1-5; maybe TRBD1 (5 bases). Between the trimmed V and J ends, which lost 6 bases and 4 bases, there was a span of 13 bases. The CDR3 contains 14 residues. CDR3: CASSWGTINQPQHF. The DNA for the CDR3 is TGTGCCAGCAGCTGGGGGACGATAAATCAGCCCCAGCATTTT.

The chain employs TRBV7-2 and TRBJ2-7; possibly TRBD2 for D (5 bases). V lost 5 bases, J lost 0 bases, and 14 bases lay in between. In germline, CDR1 is SGHTA, CDR2 FQGNSA. CDR3 length: 15 amino acids. The CDR3 region is CASSDWGGSSYEQYF. The CDR3, as DNA: TGTGCCAGCAGCGATTGGGGTGGGAGCTCCTACGAGCAGTACTTC.

This clonotype was seen repeatedly, ten times or more. The CDR3 loop is CSVGKTNEKLFF. The CDR3 DNA reads as TGCAGCGTTGGAAAGACTAATGAAAAACTGTTTTTT. The chain links TRBV29-1 to TRBJ1-4; D uncertain. The CDR3 runs 12 residues. The germline V gene encodes CDR1 SQVTM and CDR2 ANQGSEA. Trimming cost V 4 bases and J 2 bases, with 5 bases left between them.

This clonotype was counted at least ten times. J is TRBJ2-7 and V is TRBV20-1, with a weak D call TRBD1 (6 bases). Germline CDR1 is DFQATT and CDR2 is SNEGSKA (reference sequence). CDR3 length: 11 residues. Between the trimmed V and J ends, which lost 7 bases and 3 bases, there was a span of 10 bases. The chain's CDR3 is CSGGGLYEQYF. CDR3 sequence (DNA): TGCAGTGGAGGGGGTCTCTACGAGCAGTACTTC.

The table lists this clonotype with many counts. V usage is TRBV6-5 and J usage is TRBJ2-5; the D gene could be TRBD1 or TRBD2 (5 bases each). V was cut by 5 bases and J by 7 bases, with 8 bases left in between. This CDR3 has 11 amino acids. Germline V lookup: CDR1 MNHEY, CDR2 SVGAGI. The CDR3 loop reads CASSPGPTQYF. CDR3 nucleotides: TGTGCCAGCAGTCCGGGGCCGACCCAGTACTTC.

This chain connects TRBV28 to TRBJ2-2; D is undetermined. Trimming removed 7 bases at V and 2 bases at J, with 17 bases between. The CDR3 length is 16 residues. The germline V gene has CDR1 MDHEN and CDR2 SYDVKM. The CDR3 is CASTIETDPNTGELFF. The DNA for the CDR3 is TGTGCCAGCACCATCGAGACGGACCCTAACACCGGGGAGCTGTTTTTT. Filled out from reference TRBV28 and TRBJ2-2, the complete variable domain reads DVKVTQSSRYLVKRTGEKVFLECVQDMDHENMFWYRQDPGLGLRLIYFSYDVKMKEKGDIPEGYSVSREKKERFSLILESASTNQTSMYLCASTIETDPNTGELFFGEGSRLTVL.

This clonotype came up many times. This chain joins TRBV28 and TRBJ1-5, with TRBD1 as a possible D gene (6 bases). The length of the CDR3 is 11 residues. Germline CDR1 and CDR2: MDHEN and SYDVKM. V lost 3 bases, J lost 15 bases, and 12 bases lay in between. This chain's CDR3 is CASSLGAPRHF. CDR3 nucleotide sequence: TGTGCCAGCAGTTTGGGGGCCCCTCGGCATTTT.

This clonotype was counted many times. The chain is built from TRBV25-1 and TRBJ2-7; no reliable D call. The V and J ends lost 1 base and 2 bases respectively, with 9 bases between them. The CDR3 is 14 residues long. Germline CDR1 reads MGHDK; CDR2 reads SYGVNS. CDR3 DNA sequence: TGTGCCAGCAGTGAATGGTCCCGCGCCTACGAGCAGTACTTC. It encodes CASSEWSRAYEQYF.

As regards this clonotype: It may be a read error: a sequence one base away is much more abundant. This chain connects TRBV28 to TRBJ2-7; 7 bases agree with TRBD1. Germline V CDR1 and CDR2: MDHEN, SYDVKM. The trim removed 11 bases at V and 4 bases at J, leaving 11 bases unmatched. The CDR3 consists of 13 residues. In nucleotides, the CDR3 is TGTGCCGGCACCCCGAACAGGGGTTACGAGCAGTACTTC. Translating it yields CAGTPNRGYEQYF.

This clonotype has a count of ten or more. Written as DNA, the CDR3 is TGTGCCAGCAGACCGGGACCCCTTTGGGGTGACGATGGCTACACCTTC. It specifies CASRPGPLWGDDGYTF. The rearrangement uses TRBV7-9 and TRBJ1-2; perhaps TRBD1 as D (5 bases). The CDR3 covers 16 residues. Germline loops: CDR1 SEHNR, CDR2 FQNEAQ (reference sequence). V lost 6 bases to trimming and J lost 6 bases, with 23 bases between them. The full variable domain, with the rest looked up from reference TRBV7-9 and TRBJ1-2, is DTGVSQNPRHKITKRGQNVTFRCDPISEHNRLYWYRQTLGQGPEFLTYFQNEAQLEKSRLLSDRFSAERPKGSFSTLEIQRTEQGDSAMYLCASRPGPLWGDDGYTFGSGTRLTVV.

This clonotype was seen ten or more times. This sequence joins TRBV29-1 and TRBJ2-1; maybe TRBD2 (6 bases). From germline, CDR1 is SQVTM and CDR2 ANQGSEA. The V and J ends lost 7 bases and 4 bases respectively, with 17 bases between them. CDR3 size: 14 residues. In DNA, the CDR3 is TGCAGCGCCGAACGGGAGAGCGGATACAATGAGCAGTTCTTC. It is translated as CSAERESGYNEQFF.

V usage is TRBV12-3 or TRBV12-4 and J usage is TRBJ2-1; D is perhaps TRBD1 (5 bases). This CDR3 is built from 14 residues. Deletions cut 5 bases from V and 2 bases from J, with 10 bases between. The CDR3 loop is CASSQGRPYNEQFF. The CDR3 bases are TGTGCCAGCAGTCAGGGTCGCCCCTACAATGAGCAGTTCTTC.

This clonotype showed up many times. The rearrangement joins TRBV5-6 to TRBJ2-7; 7 bases align to TRBD1. The ends lost 4 bases at V and 2 bases at J; junction bases unmatched: 3. In germline, CDR1 is SGHDT, CDR2 YYEEEE. This CDR3 is 13 amino acids long. CDR3 bases: TGTGCCAGCAGCGTAGGGACAGCCTACGAGCAGTACTTC. This encodes CASSVGTAYEQYF.

This clonotype was observed many times. The chain uses TRBV6-2 or TRBV6-3 and TRBJ2-5; the match to TRBD1 covers 8 bases. Germline CDR1 MNHEY, CDR2 SVGEGT. CDR3 length equals 16 residues. The V segment lost 6 bases and the J segment 5 bases; nucleotides outside the gene matches: 14. This CDR3 is CASSYNADRVRETQYF. CDR3 DNA: TGTGCCAGCAGCTACAACGCGGACAGGGTGCGGGAGACCCAGTACTTC.

The sample holds many counts of this clonotype. The chain combines TRBV12-5 with TRBJ2-1; 9 bases map to TRBD2. V trimming: 7 bases; J trimming: 3 bases; junction bases outside the gene matches: 7. The CDR3 length is 15 residues. Germline lookup yields CDR1 LGHNT and CDR2 FRNRAP. The CDR3 DNA follows: TGTGCTAGTGCAGCTAGCGGGATACACTACAATGAGCAGTTCTTC. Its translation: CASAASGIHYNEQFF. Variable domain in full (rest from reference TRBV12-5 and TRBJ2-1): DARVTQTPRHKVTEMGQEVTMRCQPILGHNTVFWYRQTMMQGLELLAYFRNRAPLDDSGMPKDRFSAEMPDATLATLKIQPSEPRDSAVYFCASAASGIHYNEQFFGPGTRLTVL.

The chain uses TRBV7-8 and TRBJ2-6, with TRBD2 matching over 7 bases. The germline gives CDR1 SGHVS, CDR2 FQNEAQ. The CDR3 runs to 21 residues. V trimming: 5 bases; J trimming: 0 bases; junction bases outside the gene matches: 19. CDR3 protein: CASSPRGGRDVISSGANVLTF. The CDR3 region has the DNA TGTGCCAGCAGCCCACGGGGAGGGCGGGATGTTATTTCCTCTGGGGCCAACGTCCTGACTTTC. The variable domain in full, with the rest retrieved from reference TRBV7-8 and TRBJ2-6, is GAGVSQSPRYKVAKRGQDVALRCDPISGHVSLFWYQQALGQGPEFLTYFQNEAQLDKSGLPSDRFFAERPEGSVSTLKIQRTQQEDSAVYLCASSPRGGRDVISSGANVLTFGAGSRLTVL.

Remarks on this clonotype: A single base separates this from a much larger clone, so it may be a read error. The chain carries TRBV5-1 and TRBJ2-3, with a weak D call TRBD1 (5 bases). The CDR3 covers 15 residues. CDR1 is SGHRS, CDR2 YFSETQ, per germline. CDR3 coding DNA: TGCGCCAGCAGCTTGGTCCAGGGATCCCTAGATATGCAGTATTTT. It codes for CASSLVQGSLDMQYF.